Shown below are 29 T cell receptor beta chains from a single sample sequenced in a study of blood T cell repertoires in COVID-19. The table came from immunoSEQ multiplex PCR; TCRdb's copy has only in-frame clones and leaves some out. The table shows approximately 270,000 clones, with around 89% occurring only once. The material sequenced was PBMCs or T cells enriched from blood (not recorded which). Every receptor here comes from a woman in her twenties or thirties with acute COVID-19.

The gene calls are TRBV25-1 and TRBJ2-2, with D possibly matching TRBD2 (6 bases). Germline V CDR1 and CDR2: MGHDK, SYGVNS. The CDR3 has 14 residues. The V end was cut by 4 bases, the J end by 5 bases, with 11 bases between. The CDR3 protein is CASSAGTSTGELFF. The CDR3 nucleotides read TGTGCCAGCAGTGCCGGGACTTCAACCGGGGAGCTGTTTTTT.

This clone appeared a single time. This CDR3 is also generated by other DNA sequences in the sample. The CDR3 loop reads CSVGQGNTEAFF. The CDR3 coding sequence is TGCAGCGTGGGACAGGGAAACACTGAAGCTTTCTTT. This rearrangement joins TRBV29-1 to TRBJ1-1; 9 nucleotides line up with TRBD1. CDR1 and CDR2 (germline): SQVTM, ANQGSEA. This CDR3 comprises 12 residues. V was pared by 6 bases and J by 2 bases, with 1 base of the junction left unmatched.

V is TRBV5-1 and J is TRBJ1-2, with a possible D match to TRBD1 (6 bases). The CDR3 covers 12 residues. Deletions cut 0 bases from V and 6 bases from J, with 6 bases between. CDR1 SGHRS and CDR2 YFSETQ come from the germline V gene. As DNA, the CDR3 is TGCGCCAGCAGCTTGGGGACAGATGGCTACACCTTC. Its protein product is CASSLGTDGYTF.

The gene calls are TRBV28 and TRBJ1-3; the D gene is possibly TRBD1 (6 bases). Trimming took off 1 base at V and 8 bases at J, with 15 bases between the two ends. The V gene's germline CDR1 is MDHEN and CDR2 SYDVKM. The CDR3 is 15 residues long. The DNA of the CDR3 is TGTGCCAGCAGTTTATTACAGGGCGGTGGGGACACCATATATTTT. Amino acid sequence: CASSLLQGGGDTIYF.

This chain uses TRBV14 with TRBJ2-3; TRBD1 is a possible D gene (6 bases). This CDR3 has 15 residues. Germline assignment: CDR1 SGHDN and CDR2 FVKESK. Trimming took 2 bases from V and 0 from J, leaving 9 bases between them. CDR3 coding DNA: TGTGCCAGCAGCCAAAGACAGGCTAGCACAGATACGCAGTATTTT. This codes for CASSQRQASTDTQYF.

The chain links TRBV7-2 to TRBJ2-3; 8 nucleotides line up with TRBD2. V shed 4 bases and J 5 bases; nucleotides not matched to a gene: 8. The CDR3 consists of 15 residues. Per germline, CDR1 SGHTA and CDR2 FQGNSA. This CDR3 is CASSSPPGLGDTQYF. In DNA, the CDR3 is TGTGCCAGCAGCTCCCCCCCGGGACTAGGAGATACGCAGTATTTT.

The chain combines TRBV27 with TRBJ1-3; a possible D gene is TRBD1 (5 bases). The V gene's germline CDR1 is MNHEY and CDR2 SMNVEV (reference sequence). V was trimmed by 4 bases and J by 0 bases, leaving 19 bases between them. The CDR3 runs to 18 residues. CDR3 sequence reads: CASSYRWREGHSGNTIYF. The CDR3 bases are TGTGCCAGCAGTTATCGCTGGCGGGAGGGGCACTCTGGAAACACCATATATTTT.

V and J are TRBV7-2 and TRBJ2-1, with TRBD2 as a possible D gene (6 bases). The CDR3 covers 15 residues. Trimming took 5 bases from V and 7 from J, leaving 18 bases between them. Per the germline V gene, CDR1 is SGHTA and CDR2 is FQGNSA. CDR3 sequence reads: CASSTASGGRNEQFF. The CDR3, as DNA: TGTGCCAGCAGCACGGCATCCGGAGGGCGGAATGAGCAGTTCTTC.

The chain carries TRBV3-1 (or the pseudogene TRBV3-2) and TRBJ2-1, with TRBD2 matching over 8 bases. Trimming removed 2 bases from V and 2 bases from J; junction bases left unmatched: 5. CDR3 length: 16 residues. The germline CDR1 and CDR2 sequences are LGHDT and YNNKEL (reference sequence). The CDR3 DNA sequence: TGTGCCAGCAGCCAACCACTAGCGGTTACCTACAATGAGCAGTTCTTC. Amino acid sequence: CASSQPLAVTYNEQFF.

The V gene is TRBV19, the J gene TRBJ2-7, with a weak D call TRBD2 (6 bases). Germline CDR1 reads LNHDA; CDR2 reads SQIVND (reference sequence). V lost 7 bases, J lost 1 base, and 17 bases lay in between. The CDR3 sequence is 15 residues long. CDR3 loop: CASTHASDLSYEQYF. The CDR3 DNA sequence: TGTGCCAGTACCCATGCTAGCGACTTGTCCTACGAGCAGTACTTC.

CDR3 in amino acids: CASSVTDRDEQFF. The CDR3 DNA reads TGTGCCAGCAGCGTGACAGATCGGGATGAGCAGTTCTTC. The chain combines TRBV9 with TRBJ2-1, with TRBD1 as a possible D gene (5 bases). The V end was cut by 2 bases, the J end by 8 bases, with 11 bases between. CDR1 and CDR2 from the germline V gene are SGDLS and YYNGEE. The CDR3 length is 13 residues.

This clone appeared a single time. J is TRBJ2-7 and V is TRBV9; 7 nucleotides match TRBD2. Trimming took 0 bases from V and 4 from J; bases not matched to a gene: 7. CDR1 is SGDLS and CDR2 is YYNGEE in the germline V gene. The CDR3 runs 15 residues. The CDR3, as DNA: TGTGCCAGCAGCGTAGCAGCGGGATCCGGTTACGAGCAGTACTTC. Its translation is CASSVAAGSGYEQYF. Full variable domain (outside the CDR3, taken from reference TRBV9 and TRBJ2-7): DSGVTQTPKHLITATGQRVTLRCSPRSGDLSVYWYQQSLDQGLQFLIQYYNGEERAKGNILERFSAQQFPDLHSELNLSSLELGDSALYFCASSVAAGSGYEQYFGPGTRLTVT.

The rearrangement joins TRBV5-1 to TRBJ2-1; no reliable D call. CDR1 and CDR2 (germline): SGHRS, YFSETQ. CDR3 length equals 15 residues. The ends were cut back, 2 bases at V and 2 bases at J, with 11 bases in the middle. CDR3 region: CASSFLGEPYNEQFF. In DNA form, the CDR3 reads TGCGCCAGCAGCTTCTTAGGAGAGCCCTACAATGAGCAGTTCTTC. Full variable domain (remainder filled in from reference TRBV5-1 and TRBJ2-1): KAGVTQTPRYLIKTRGQQVTLSCSPISGHRSVSWYQQTPGQGLQFLFEYFSETQRNKGNFPGRFSGRQFSNSRSEMNVSTLELGDSALYLCASSFLGEPYNEQFFGPGTRLTVL.

This clone was counted once. The chain is built from TRBV28 and TRBJ2-2, with 12 bases lining up with TRBD1. Per the germline V gene, CDR1 is MDHEN and CDR2 is SYDVKM. The CDR3 is made up of 16 amino acids. The trim removed 2 bases at V and 5 bases at J, leaving 3 bases unmatched. CDR3 sequence (DNA): TGTGCCAGCAGTTTAGGGGACAGGGGGCGAACCGGGGAGCTGTTTTTT. This sequence encodes CASSLGDRGRTGELFF. Using reference TRBV28 and TRBJ2-2 for the parts outside the CDR3, the full variable domain is DVKVTQSSRYLVKRTGEKVFLECVQDMDHENMFWYRQDPGLGLRLIYFSYDVKMKEKGDIPEGYSVSREKKERFSLILESASTNQTSMYLCASSLGDRGRTGELFFGEGSRLTVL.

The rearrangement uses TRBV12-3 or TRBV12-4 and TRBJ2-7, with a weak D call TRBD2 (6 bases). CDR3 length: 13 residues. The V end was cut by 5 bases, the J end by 5 bases, with 13 bases between. The CDR3 nucleotides are TGTGCCAGCAGTCGTGGACTAATGGACGAGCAGTACTTC. Protein product: CASSRGLMDEQYF.

Only one count was recorded for this clone. The chain joins TRBV3-1 (or the pseudogene TRBV3-2) to TRBJ1-2, with 10 bases aligning to TRBD1. The V segment lost 3 bases and the J segment 6 bases; nucleotides outside the gene matches: 4. The germline CDR1 and CDR2 sequences are LGHDT and YNNKEL (reference sequence). This CDR3 spans 14 amino acids. The CDR3: CASSHTGTGDGYTF. CDR3 coding DNA: TGTGCCAGCAGCCACACCGGGACAGGGGATGGCTACACCTTC.

This clone was observed a handful of times. The gene calls are TRBV25-1 and TRBJ1-2; no reliable D call. V was trimmed by 0 bases and J by 3 bases, leaving 2 bases between them. This CDR3 has 12 amino acids. Per germline, CDR1 MGHDK and CDR2 SYGVNS. CDR3 region: CASSEYDYGYTF. The CDR3 DNA reads as TGTGCCAGCAGTGAATACGACTATGGCTACACCTTC.

This sequence joins TRBV7-2 and TRBJ1-2, with D perhaps TRBD1 (6 bases). This CDR3 contains 14 residues. Between the trimmed V and J ends, which lost 1 base and 0 bases, there was a span of 6 bases. Germline loops: CDR1 SGHTA, CDR2 FQGNSA. The CDR3 region is CASSLGTANYGYTF. As DNA, the CDR3 is TGTGCCAGCAGCTTAGGGACAGCTAACTATGGCTACACCTTC.

This chain uses TRBV9 with TRBJ2-7; the match to TRBD2 covers 8 bases. CDR3 length: 15 residues. The J segment lost 7 bases and the V segment lost 0 bases, leaving 9 bases of the junction unmatched. Per germline, CDR1 SGDLS and CDR2 YYNGEE. The CDR3 here is CASSVEGSGVSEQYF. In nucleotides, the CDR3 is TGTGCCAGCAGCGTAGAGGGTAGCGGGGTATCTGAGCAGTACTTC.

This clone was counted between two and nine times. The rearrangement links TRBV5-4 to TRBJ2-2; no reliable D call. This CDR3 has 14 amino acids. Trimming removed 1 base from V and 4 bases from J, with 8 bases in between. CDR1 is SGHNT, CDR2 YYREEE, per germline (reference sequence). CDR3: CASSLITGTGELFF. CDR3 in DNA: TGTGCCAGCAGCTTGATCACTGGCACCGGGGAGCTGTTTTTT.

This clone was seen a few times. The gene calls are TRBV4-1 and TRBJ2-6; 8 bases match TRBD1. Looked up from germline, CDR1 is MGHRA and CDR2 is YSYEKL. This CDR3 region has 19 residues. The V segment lost 7 bases and the J segment 0 bases; nucleotides outside the gene matches: 14. The CDR3 loop reads CASTQDSGQDFSGANVLTF. CDR3 in DNA: TGCGCCAGCACCCAGGACTCGGGACAGGACTTCTCTGGGGCCAACGTCCTGACTTTC.

Comment on this clone: The same CDR3 also results from other DNA sequences found in this sample. This sequence joins TRBV28 and TRBJ1-6; weak D call: TRBD1 (5 bases). CDR1 is MDHEN, CDR2 SYDVKM, per germline. The CDR3 has 14 residues. The V and J ends lost 3 bases and 4 bases respectively, with 7 bases between them. The CDR3 reads CASSLTDYNSPLHF. CDR3 bases: TGTGCCAGCAGTTTGACAGATTATAATTCACCCCTCCACTTT. The full variable domain, its missing parts supplied by reference TRBV28 and TRBJ1-6, is DVKVTQSSRYLVKRTGEKVFLECVQDMDHENMFWYRQDPGLGLRLIYFSYDVKMKEKGDIPEGYSVSREKKERFSLILESASTNQTSMYLCASSLTDYNSPLHFGNGTRLTVT.

The sample holds a few counts of this clone. The V gene is TRBV19, the J gene TRBJ2-1; 7 bases align to TRBD1. The length of the CDR3 is 15 residues. V was clipped by 6 bases and J by 4 bases; unmatched bases: 9. CDR1 and CDR2 from the germline V gene are LNHDA and SQIVND (reference sequence). CDR3 nucleotide sequence: TGTGCCAGTAGCCCTCCGGGACAGACATACAATGAGCAGTTCTTC. This sequence encodes CASSPPGQTYNEQFF.

J is TRBJ2-3 and V is TRBV3-1 (or the pseudogene TRBV3-2); TRBD2 matches 13 bases. Germline trimming cut 5 bases from V and 6 bases from J; bases unmatched to any gene: 11. CDR3 length: 17 amino acids. CDR1 and CDR2 (germline): LGHDT, YNNKEL (reference sequence). The CDR3: CASSAQLAGGPMDTQYF. CDR3 nucleotides: TGTGCCAGCAGCGCCCAACTAGCGGGAGGGCCGATGGATACGCAGTATTTT.

V gene TRBV29-1 combines with J gene TRBJ2-7; 7 bases agree with TRBD2. This CDR3 is 15 amino acids long. Looked up from germline, CDR1 is SQVTM and CDR2 is ANQGSEA. J lost 1 base, V lost 5 bases, and 11 bases had no gene match. The CDR3 here is CSVRREGRPSYEQYF. The CDR3 DNA reads TGCAGCGTTCGGAGGGAGGGACGGCCTTCCTACGAGCAGTACTTC.

The chain joins TRBV9 to TRBJ1-4; D perhaps matches TRBD1 (5 bases). The CDR3 length is 15 residues. Germline assignment: CDR1 SGDLS and CDR2 YYNGEE. V shed 6 bases and J shed 6 bases, with 18 bases lying between them. Here the CDR3 reads CASTPGGGLDEKLFF. The DNA for the CDR3 is TGTGCCAGCACCCCCGGGGGGGGTCTGGATGAAAAACTGTTTTTT.

The gene calls are TRBV2 and TRBJ2-3; TRBD2 agrees at 9 bases. This CDR3 is built from 15 residues. CDR1 SNHLY and CDR2 FYNNEI come from the germline V gene. The V segment lost 9 bases and the J segment 0 bases; nucleotides outside the gene matches: 7. CDR3 in amino acids: CASDEREASTDTQYF. The CDR3 DNA sequence: TGTGCCAGTGATGAGCGGGAGGCGAGCACAGATACGCAGTATTTT.

The J gene is TRBJ2-1, the V gene TRBV29-1; 12 bases line up with TRBD2. This CDR3 region has 14 residues. The V segment lost 7 bases and the J segment 6 bases; nucleotides outside the gene matches: 7. CDR1 is SQVTM, CDR2 ANQGSEA, per germline. CDR3 sequence reads: CSGSGTSGFNEQFF. Here the CDR3 DNA reads TGCAGCGGATCCGGGACTAGCGGGTTCAATGAGCAGTTCTTC.

V gene TRBV6-2 or TRBV6-3 combines with J gene TRBJ1-1, with unresolved D. Germline values: CDR1 MNHEY, CDR2 SVGEGT. The V end was cut by 4 bases, the J end by 1 base, with 13 bases between. The CDR3 is made up of 15 amino acids. The CDR3 DNA is TGTGCCAGCAGTTTCCTGAACGAGAAGAACACTGAAGCTTTCTTT. The encoded protein is CASSFLNEKNTEAFF.